This T cell receptor (beta chain) emerged from a study of cytomegalovirus exposure and HLA in healthy donors. About the study: The same platform was used for the roughly 120 validation repertoires as for the 650 to 800 first-cohort repertoires, as reported in a later analysis.

The CDR3 covers 16 residues. Trimming cost V 6 bases and J 4 bases; bases outside gene matches: 12. Germline V gives CDR1 KGHSH, CDR2 LQKENI. The data were produced by immunoSEQ multiplex PCR, yet TCRdb's version contains in-frame clones alone and is incomplete. This table holds a few hundred thousand clones, roughly 88% found once. The clonotype was recovered from a woman aged 18-29 years in good health and CMV-seronegative. V usage is TRBV18 and J usage is TRBJ1-1; 9 bases align to TRBD1. The specimen sequenced was PBMCs. The CDR3 nucleotides read TGTGCCAGCTCTCCTCCGGGACAGGGTATTTTCACTGAAGCTTTCTTT. Amino acid sequence: CASSPPGQGIFTEAFF.